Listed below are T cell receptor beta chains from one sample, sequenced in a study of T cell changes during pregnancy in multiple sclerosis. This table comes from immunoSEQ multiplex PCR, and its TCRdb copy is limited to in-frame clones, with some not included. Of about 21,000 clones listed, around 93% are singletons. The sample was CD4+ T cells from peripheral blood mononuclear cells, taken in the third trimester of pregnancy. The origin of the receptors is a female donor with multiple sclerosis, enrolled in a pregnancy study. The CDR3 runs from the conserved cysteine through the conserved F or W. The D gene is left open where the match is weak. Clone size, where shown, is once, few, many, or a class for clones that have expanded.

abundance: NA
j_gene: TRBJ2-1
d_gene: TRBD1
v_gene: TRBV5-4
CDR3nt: TGTGCCAGCAGCTCCCCTCCCCGACAGGGTGACAATGAGCAGTTCTTC
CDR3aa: CASSSPPRQGDNEQFF

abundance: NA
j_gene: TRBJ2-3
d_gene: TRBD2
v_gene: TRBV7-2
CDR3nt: TGTGCCAGCAGCTTACTAGCGGGGTCCCCTAGCACAGATACGCAGTATTTT
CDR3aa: CASSLLAGSPSTDTQYF

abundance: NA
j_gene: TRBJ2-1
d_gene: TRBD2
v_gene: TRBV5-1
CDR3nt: TGCGCCAGCAGCTTGGCCGGGACTAGCGGGGGTTCCTACAATGAGCAGTTCTTC
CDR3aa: CASSLAGTSGGSYNEQFF

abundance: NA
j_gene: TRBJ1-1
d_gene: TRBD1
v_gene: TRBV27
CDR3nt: TGTGCCAGCAGCCCCGGGACAGGGGGCTTTAGAACTGAAGCTTTCTTT
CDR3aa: CASSPGTGGFRTEAFF

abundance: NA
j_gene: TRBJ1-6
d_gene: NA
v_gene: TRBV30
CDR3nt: TGTGCCTGGGGGAGGGGGAATTCACCCCTCCACTTT
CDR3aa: CAWGRGNSPLHF

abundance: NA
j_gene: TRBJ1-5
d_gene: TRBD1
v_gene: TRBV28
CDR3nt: TGTGCCAGCAGTAAGGACAGGGGCGGTGGGCAGCCCCAGCATTTT
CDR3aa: CASSKDRGGGQPQHF

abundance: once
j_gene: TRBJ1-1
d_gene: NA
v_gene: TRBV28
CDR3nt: TGTGCCAGCGCCGCCCCCGGGGTCCCAGACACCGAAGCTTTCTTT
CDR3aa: CASAAPGVPDTEAFF

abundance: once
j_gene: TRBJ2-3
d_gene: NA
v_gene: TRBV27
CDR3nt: TGTGCCAGCAGTTTATCTCTGGGGGCCAATACAGATACGCAGTATTTT
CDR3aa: CASSLSLGANTDTQYF

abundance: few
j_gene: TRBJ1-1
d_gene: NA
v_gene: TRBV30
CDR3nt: TGTGCCTGGAGCAGAGGACAAGCGAACACTGAAGCTTTCTTT
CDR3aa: CAWSRGQANTEAFF

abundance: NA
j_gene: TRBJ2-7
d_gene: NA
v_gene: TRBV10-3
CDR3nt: TGTGCCATCAGTGAGTCGGGAGGGGGGGACATCTCAATACCCTCTTACGAGCAGTACTTC
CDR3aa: CAISESGGGDISIPSYEQYF

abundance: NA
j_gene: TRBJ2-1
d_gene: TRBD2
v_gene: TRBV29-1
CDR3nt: TGCAGCGTCGAGGGGACTAGCGGGAAAAACTACAATGAGCAGTTCTTC
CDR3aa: CSVEGTSGKNYNEQFF

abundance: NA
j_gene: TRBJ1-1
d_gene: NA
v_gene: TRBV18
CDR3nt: TGTGCCAGCTCTCCAGGGGACTGGGGATTTGAAGCTTTCTTT
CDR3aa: CASSPGDWGFEAFF

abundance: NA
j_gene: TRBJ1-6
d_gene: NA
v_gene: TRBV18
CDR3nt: TGTGCCAGCTCACCGGTCGGGATCGGGGGTTCACCCCTCCACTTT
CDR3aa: CASSPVGIGGSPLHF

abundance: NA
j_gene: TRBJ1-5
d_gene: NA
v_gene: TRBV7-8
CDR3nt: TGTGCCAGCAGTTCCTCGACAGGTCCCCTGCTCAGGAAGCCCCAGCATTTT
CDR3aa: CASSSSTGPLLRKPQHF

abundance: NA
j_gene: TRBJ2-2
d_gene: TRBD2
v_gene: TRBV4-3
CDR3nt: TGCGCCAGCAGCCCGAATCTAAGCGGGGGGGCGGACACCGGGGAGCTGTTTTTT
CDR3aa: CASSPNLSGGADTGELFF

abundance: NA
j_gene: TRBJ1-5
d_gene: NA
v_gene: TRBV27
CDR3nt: TGTGCCAGCAGTCCGAGAGGAAATAGCAATCAGCCCCAGCATTTT
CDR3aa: CASSPRGNSNQPQHF

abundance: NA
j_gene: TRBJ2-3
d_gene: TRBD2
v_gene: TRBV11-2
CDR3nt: TGTGCCAGCAGCGCCCGGACTAGCGGGGGAGATACGCAGTATTTT
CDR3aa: CASSARTSGGDTQYF

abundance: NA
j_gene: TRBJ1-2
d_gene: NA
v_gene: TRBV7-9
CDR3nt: TGTGCCAGCAGCCTCGTGGGCAGGCACAGAGGCTACACCTTC
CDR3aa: CASSLVGRHRGYTF

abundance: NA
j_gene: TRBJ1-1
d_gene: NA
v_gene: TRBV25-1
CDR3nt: TGTGCCAGCAGCCTGGGGGGGGTACCGGGGACTGAAGCTTTCTTT
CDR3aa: CASSLGGVPGTEAFF

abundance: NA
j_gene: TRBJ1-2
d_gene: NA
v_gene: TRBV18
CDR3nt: TGTGCCAGCTCAGTTGGGGGCGACTATGGCTACACCTTC
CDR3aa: CASSVGGDYGYTF

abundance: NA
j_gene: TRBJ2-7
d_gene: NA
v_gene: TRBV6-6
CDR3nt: TGTGCCAGCAGTTACTCTCAGGGATCCTACGAGCAGTACTTC
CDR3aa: CASSYSQGSYEQYF

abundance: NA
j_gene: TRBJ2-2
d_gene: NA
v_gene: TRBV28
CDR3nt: TGTGCCAGCAGTTTATTGGCCAGGGGAATCACCGGGGAGCTGTTTTTT
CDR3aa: CASSLLARGITGELFF

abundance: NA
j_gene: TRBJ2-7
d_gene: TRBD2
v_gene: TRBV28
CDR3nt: TGTGCCAGCAAGAAACTAGCGGGACCTTACGAGCAGTACTTC
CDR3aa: CASKKLAGPYEQYF

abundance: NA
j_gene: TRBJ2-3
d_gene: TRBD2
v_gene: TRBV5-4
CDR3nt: TGTGCCAGCAGCTTGGAGCGGGGGGCCAGCACAGATACGCAGTATTTT
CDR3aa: CASSLERGASTDTQYF

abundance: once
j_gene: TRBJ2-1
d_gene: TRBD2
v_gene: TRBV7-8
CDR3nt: TGTGCCAGCAGCTCTCTAGCGGGGGGGTCCTCCTACAATGAGCAGTTCTTC
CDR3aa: CASSSLAGGSSYNEQFF

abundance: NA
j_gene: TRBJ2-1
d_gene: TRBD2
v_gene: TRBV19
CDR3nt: TGTGCCAGTAGTATGGGACTAGCGGGGGGCCCCTCCTACAATGAGCAGTTCTTC
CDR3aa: CASSMGLAGGPSYNEQFF

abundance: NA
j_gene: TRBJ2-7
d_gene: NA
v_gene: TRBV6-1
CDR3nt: TGTGCCAGCAGCCGGGAGACAATCTACGAGCAGTACTTC
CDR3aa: CASSRETIYEQYF

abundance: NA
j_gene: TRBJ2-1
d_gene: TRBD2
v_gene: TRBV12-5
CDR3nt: TGTGCTAGTGGTTTAGCGGGGGGTCGGGAGCAGTTCTTC
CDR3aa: CASGLAGGREQFF

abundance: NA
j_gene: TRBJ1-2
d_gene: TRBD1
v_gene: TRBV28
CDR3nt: TGTGCCAGCAGTCCCCTGGGACAGGCCCCCAGGGGCTACACCTTC
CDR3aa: CASSPLGQAPRGYTF

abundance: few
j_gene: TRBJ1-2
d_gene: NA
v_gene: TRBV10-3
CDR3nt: TGTGCCATCAGTGAGGCCAGGGAAGGCTACACCTTC
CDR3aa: CAISEAREGYTF

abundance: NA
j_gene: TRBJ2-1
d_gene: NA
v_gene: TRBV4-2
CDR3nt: TGTGCCAGCAGCCGTGCCCTTACACCACTACCCCGGAGCTCCTACAATGAGCAGTTCTTC
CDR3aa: CASSRALTPLPRSSYNEQFF

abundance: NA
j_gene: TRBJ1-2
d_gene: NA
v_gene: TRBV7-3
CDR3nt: TGTGCCAGCAGTATCAGGGAGGGGGGAGGCTACACCTTC
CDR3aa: CASSIREGGGYTF

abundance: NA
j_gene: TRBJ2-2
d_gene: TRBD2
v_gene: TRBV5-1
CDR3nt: TGCGCCAGCACCACTAGCGGGGTTACCGGGGAGCTGTTTTTT
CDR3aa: CASTTSGVTGELFF

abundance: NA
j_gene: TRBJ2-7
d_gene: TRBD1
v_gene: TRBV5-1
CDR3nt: TGCGCCAGCAGCGAACAGGGGGCCCACTACGAGCAGTACTTC
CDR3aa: CASSEQGAHYEQYF

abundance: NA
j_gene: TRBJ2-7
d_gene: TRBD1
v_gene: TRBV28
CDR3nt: TGTGCCAGCAGTTCCCAGGGGGCTATTCTCTACGAGCAGTACTTC
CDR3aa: CASSSQGAILYEQYF

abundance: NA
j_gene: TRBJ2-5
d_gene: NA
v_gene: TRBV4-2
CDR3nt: TGTGCCAGCAGCCAAGCATTACTAGTTAGCCAGGAGACCCAGTACTTC
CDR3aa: CASSQALLVSQETQYF

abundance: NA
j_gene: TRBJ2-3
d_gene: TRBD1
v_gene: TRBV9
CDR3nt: TGTGCCAGCCGCCGACAGGGTGGAGATACGCAGTATTTT
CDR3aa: CASRRQGGDTQYF

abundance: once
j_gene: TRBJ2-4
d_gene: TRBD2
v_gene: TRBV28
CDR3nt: TGTGCCAGCAGTTTAGCGGGGGGCAAAAACATTCAGTACTTC
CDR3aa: CASSLAGGKNIQYF

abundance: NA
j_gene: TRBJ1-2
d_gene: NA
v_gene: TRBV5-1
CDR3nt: TGCGCCAGCAGCTTGTCGGGGGTTTTTGGCTACACCTTC
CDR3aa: CASSLSGVFGYTF

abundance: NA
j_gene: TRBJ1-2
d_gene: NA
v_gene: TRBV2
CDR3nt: TGTGCCAGCAGAATGGGGCAGTCAGGGGTCTATGGCTACACCTTC
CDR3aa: CASRMGQSGVYGYTF

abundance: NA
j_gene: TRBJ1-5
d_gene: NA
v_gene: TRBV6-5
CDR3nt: TGTGCCAGCAGCCCCCGCGGGGAAGGGAATCAGCCCCAGCATTTT
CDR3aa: CASSPRGEGNQPQHF

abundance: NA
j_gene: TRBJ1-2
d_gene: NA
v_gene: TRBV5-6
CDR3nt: TGTGCCAGCAGCTTGTACCACGGGATCTATGGCTACACCTTC
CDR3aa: CASSLYHGIYGYTF

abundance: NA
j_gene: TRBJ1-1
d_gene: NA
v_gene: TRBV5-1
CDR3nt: TGCGCCAGCAGCCCTCAGGGGATGGGCACTGAAGCTTTCTTT
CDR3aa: CASSPQGMGTEAFF

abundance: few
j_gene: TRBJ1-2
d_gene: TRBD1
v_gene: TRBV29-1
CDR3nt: TGCAGCGTCGGTCCCGGACAGGGCATCTATGGCTACACCTTC
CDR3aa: CSVGPGQGIYGYTF

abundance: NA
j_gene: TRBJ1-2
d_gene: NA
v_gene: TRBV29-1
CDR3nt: TGCAGCGTTTCTGGATCGGGGGTGGGACGTGGCTACACCTTC
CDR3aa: CSVSGSGVGRGYTF

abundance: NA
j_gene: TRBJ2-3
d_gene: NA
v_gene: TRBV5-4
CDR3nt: TGTGCCAGCAGCTCGCACCCGGGGGGCTTGACAGATACGCAGTATTTT
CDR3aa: CASSSHPGGLTDTQYF

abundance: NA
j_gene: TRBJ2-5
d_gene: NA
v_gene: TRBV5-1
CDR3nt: TGCGCCAGCAGCTTGGTGCTGGGACAACAAGAGACCCAGTACTTC
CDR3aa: CASSLVLGQQETQYF

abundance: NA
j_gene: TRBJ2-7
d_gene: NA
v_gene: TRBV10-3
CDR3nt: TGTGCCATCAGTCGGCCGGGAAACTACGAGCAGTACTTC
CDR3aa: CAISRPGNYEQYF

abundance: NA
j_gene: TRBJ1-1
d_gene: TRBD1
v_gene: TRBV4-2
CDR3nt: TGTGCCAGCAGCCAGGGCTACGGACAGGGGGAGACTGAAGCTTTCTTT
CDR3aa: CASSQGYGQGETEAFF

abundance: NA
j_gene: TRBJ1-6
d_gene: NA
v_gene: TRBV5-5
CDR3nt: TGTGCCAGCAGCTTAGTGGTAGGGGTTATGGGGCCCCTCCACTTT
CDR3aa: CASSLVVGVMGPLHF

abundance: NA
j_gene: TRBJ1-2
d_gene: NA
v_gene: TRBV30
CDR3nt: TGTGCCTGCCTCCCCGGCTACACCTTC
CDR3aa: CACLPGYTF

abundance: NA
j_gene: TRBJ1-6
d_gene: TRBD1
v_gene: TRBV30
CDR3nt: TGTGCCTGGAGTGTACAGGGGACAGCAGTTCCCCTCCACTTT
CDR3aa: CAWSVQGTAVPLHF

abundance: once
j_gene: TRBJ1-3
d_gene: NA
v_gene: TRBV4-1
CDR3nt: TGCGCCAGCAGCCAAGATAACCCAGGGTCCGGAAACACCATATATTTT
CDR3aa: CASSQDNPGSGNTIYF